This T cell receptor (beta chain) was retrieved from a study of T-cell memory formation after mild COVID-19. Study findings and constraints: Clones which contracted sat mainly in CM and EM if CD4+, and in EMRA if CD8+. Still unconfirmed is whether the second-wave clones peaking on day 37 recognized SARS-CoV-2.

MiXCR, run by TCRdb on the 5' RACE reads, gives a single entry per CDR3 protein. The data show approximately 570,000 distinct CDR3 sequences, around 17% seen once. This clonotype was seen a few times. Its antigen is as yet unknown. The V end was cut by 4 bases, the J end by 7 bases, with 14 bases between. Germline lookup yields CDR1 MNHEY and CDR2 SVGAGI. This CDR3 contains 14 residues. The clonotype originates from an adult woman who had mild COVID-19 (a few samples of this study predate the infection). Cell type and time point are not known. Sequencing input: PBMCs or a T cell subset sorted from them (not recorded which). The chain carries TRBV6-5 and TRBJ1-5, with a weak D call TRBD1 (5 bases). The CDR3 DNA sequence: TGTGCCAGCAGTTCGGGCAGGGTTGCCCAGCCCCAGCATTTT. Translation: CASSSGRVAQPQHF.